Listed below are T cell receptor beta chains from one sample, sequenced in a study of T cell clones after liver transplantation. Libraries were prepared by immunoSEQ multiplex PCR; TCRdb keeps only in-frame clonotypes and omits some of them. The sample holds around 71,000 clones, over 70% seen once. The input for sequencing was CD4+ T cells from blood, taken 12 months after liver transplant. These receptor sequences come from a human patient who received a liver transplant. Certain T cells may be donor cells from the graft. The CDR3 runs from the conserved cysteine through the conserved F or W. The D gene is left open where the match is weak. The size field is filled for only some rows; it gives once, few, many or a size class.

v_call	clone_size	j_call	d_call	cdr3_aa	cdr3_nt
TRBV5-1	once	TRBJ1-2	.	CASSLQGYYGYTF	TGCGCCAGCAGCTTACAGGGCTACTATGGCTACACCTTC
TRBV2	.	TRBJ2-1	TRBD1	CASTEEGTGQGYNEQFF	TGTGCCAGCACCGAAGAGGGAACGGGACAGGGTTACAATGAGCAGTTCTTC
TRBV9	.	TRBJ1-1	.	CASRAGGQRNTEAFF	TGTGCCAGCAGGGCCGGAGGGCAGAGAAACACTGAAGCTTTCTTT
TRBV9	.	TRBJ2-5	TRBD2	CASSVDGRTGTQYF	TGTGCCAGCAGCGTCGACGGGAGGACCGGGACCCAGTACTTC
TRBV5-6	.	TRBJ1-2	.	CASRSVVGEGRGEIGYTF	TGTGCCAGCAGATCTGTTGTTGGGGAAGGACGCGGCGAGATTGGCTACACCTTC
TRBV10-1	.	TRBJ1-2	TRBD1	CASSETGGYGYTF	TGCGCCAGCAGTGAGACAGGGGGCTATGGCTACACCTTC
TRBV2	.	TRBJ2-3	.	CASSFNEGTDTQYF	TGTGCCAGCAGTTTCAACGAGGGGACAGATACGCAGTATTTT
TRBV6-6	.	TRBJ2-7	TRBD2	CASSFGLAGDEQYF	TGTGCCAGCAGTTTCGGACTAGCGGGAGACGAGCAGTACTTC
TRBV29-1	.	TRBJ1-1	TRBD1	CSVAGGVELKAFF	TGCAGCGTTGCAGGGGGCGTGGAATTGAAAGCTTTCTTT
TRBV7-3	.	TRBJ2-7	.	CASSRSPGPSYEQYF	TGTGCCAGCAGCCGCAGCCCCGGGCCATCCTACGAGCAGTACTTC
TRBV5-1	few	TRBJ2-3	.	CASAGTGSTDTQYF	TGCGCCAGCGCTGGGACGGGCAGCACAGATACGCAGTATTTT
TRBV10-2	.	TRBJ1-2	TRBD1	CASSGQGRGTF	TGCGCCAGCAGCGGACAGGGAAGGGGCACCTTC
TRBV28	few	TRBJ1-1	.	CASSLGSANTEAFF	TGTGCCAGCAGTTTGGGCAGCGCGAACACTGAAGCTTTCTTT
TRBV5-4	once	TRBJ2-1	TRBD2	CASTSGRSNEQFF	TGTGCCAGTACTAGCGGGAGGAGCAATGAGCAGTTCTTC
TRBV9	.	TRBJ1-2	.	CASSVGGSQGYTF	TGTGCCAGCAGCGTAGGGGGATCGCAAGGCTACACCTTC
TRBV5-1	.	TRBJ2-3	TRBD2	CASSSSGNRNTQYF	TGCGCCAGCAGCTCTAGCGGCAACCGTAATACGCAGTATTTT
TRBV9	.	TRBJ2-5	.	CASSVALGGQETQYF	TGTGCCAGCAGCGTAGCCTTGGGGGGGCAAGAGACTCAGTACTTC
TRBV18	.	TRBJ2-7	.	CASSPGGFGGRYEQYF	TGTGCCAGCTCACCCGGAGGGTTTGGGGGCCGCTACGAGCAGTACTTC
TRBV2	.	TRBJ1-2	.	CASKQLFYGYTF	TGTGCCAGCAAACAGCTTTTCTATGGCTACACCTTC
TRBV5-6	.	TRBJ1-1	.	CASSLVTTEAFF	TGTGCCAGCAGCTTGGTAACCACTGAAGCTTTCTTT
TRBV28	.	TRBJ1-2	.	CASSLSGTGRRDYGYTF	TGTGCCAGCAGTTTAAGTGGCACAGGTCGACGCGACTATGGCTACACCTTC